In this sample, the clone carrying this T cell receptor (beta chain) turned up a few times. Donors each provided 7.5 to 10 milliliters of peripheral blood. With a J-beta primer mix and a sample-barcoded 5' primer, a second PCR ran 7 to 11 cycles. MiXCR, run by TCRdb on the 5' RACE reads, gives a single entry per CDR3 protein. The sample has roughly 1 million distinct CDR3 sequences, less than 25% seen once. There are 17 residues in the CDR3. The data are from a study of blood T cells in healthy people across ages. This sample also appeared in a second study, on T cells of mothers and their children. That paper adds: TCR recombination output is shaped by thymic selection similarly in related and unrelated pairs. The data showed no persistent microchimeric T cell clones.

Sequenced material: blood. The TCR sequence derives from a girl aged 2 to 9 in good health. The chain uses TRBV21-1 and TRBJ1-1; TRBD1 reflects the table's D call only, with no check against the DNA. TRBV21-1 is reported as a pseudogene. In nucleotides, the CDR3 is TGTGCCAGCAGCAAAGGTCGGGGGACAGTCATGAACACTGAAGCTTTCTTT. Protein sequence: CASSKGRGTVMNTEAFF.